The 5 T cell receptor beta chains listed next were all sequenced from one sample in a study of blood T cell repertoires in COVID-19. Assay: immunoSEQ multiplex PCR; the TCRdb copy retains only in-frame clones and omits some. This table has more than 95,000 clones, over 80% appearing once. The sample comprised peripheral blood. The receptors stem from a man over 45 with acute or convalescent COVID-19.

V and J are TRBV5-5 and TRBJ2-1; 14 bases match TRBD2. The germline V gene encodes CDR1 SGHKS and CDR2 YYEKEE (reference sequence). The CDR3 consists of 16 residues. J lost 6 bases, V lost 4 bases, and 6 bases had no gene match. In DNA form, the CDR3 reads TGTGCCAGCAGCCGGCGACTAGCGGGAGGGATCAATGAGCAGTTCTTC. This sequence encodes CASSRRLAGGINEQFF.

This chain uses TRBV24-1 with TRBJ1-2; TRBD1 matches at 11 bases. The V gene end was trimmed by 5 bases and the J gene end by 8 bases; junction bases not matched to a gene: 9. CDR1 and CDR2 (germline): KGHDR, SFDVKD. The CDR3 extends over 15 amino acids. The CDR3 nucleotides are TGTGCCACCAGTGGGTTGGGACAGGGGGGTGAAGGCTACACCTTC. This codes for CATSGLGQGGEGYTF.

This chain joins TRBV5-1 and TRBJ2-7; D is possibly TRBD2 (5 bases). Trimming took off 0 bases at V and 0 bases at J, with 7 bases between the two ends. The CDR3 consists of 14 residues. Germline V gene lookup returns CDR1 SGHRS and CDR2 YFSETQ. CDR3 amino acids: CASSLEGLSYEQYF. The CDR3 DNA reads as TGCGCCAGCAGCTTGGAAGGACTCTCCTACGAGCAGTACTTC.

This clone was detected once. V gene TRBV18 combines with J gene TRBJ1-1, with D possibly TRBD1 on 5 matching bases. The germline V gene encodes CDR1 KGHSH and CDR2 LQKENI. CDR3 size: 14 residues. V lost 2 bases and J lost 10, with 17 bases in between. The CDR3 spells CASSPGTSLVGAFF. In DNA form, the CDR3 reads TGTGCCAGCTCACCAGGGACTTCACTCGTGGGAGCTTTCTTT.

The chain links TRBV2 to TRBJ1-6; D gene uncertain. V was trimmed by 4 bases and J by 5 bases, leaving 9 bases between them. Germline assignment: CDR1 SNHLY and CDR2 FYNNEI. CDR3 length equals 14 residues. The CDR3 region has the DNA TGTGCCAGCAGTGGGCGACAAAATAATTCACCCCTCCACTTT. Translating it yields CASSGRQNNSPLHF.